Listed below are T cell receptor beta chains from one sample, sequenced in a study of shared clonotypes between healthy human individuals. Measured with immunoSEQ multiplex PCR; TCRdb has only the in-frame clones, and not every one. The sample lists a few million clones, 85% to 95% occurring once. The sequencing input was naive CD4+ T cells from PBMCs. These receptors all come from a man aged 18 to 30 in good health. Some clones in this sample may be carry-over from other donors' samples. Each CDR3 is given with its conserved first and last residue. A D gene is named only where the DNA matches it firmly. Rows give clone size only sometimes, using once, few, many, or a class for an expanded clone.

abundance: once
d_gene: .
j_gene: TRBJ2-2
v_gene: TRBV4-3
CDR3aa: CASSQDPPGVVGELFF
CDR3nt: TGCGCCAGCAGCCAAGACCCCCCAGGGGTGGTCGGGGAGCTGTTTTTT

abundance: few
d_gene: .
j_gene: TRBJ2-2
v_gene: TRBV20-1
CDR3aa: CSASGAGELFF
CDR3nt: TGCAGTGCTAGTGGGGCCGGGGAGCTGTTTTTT

abundance: few
d_gene: .
j_gene: TRBJ1-1
v_gene: TRBV6-1
CDR3aa: CASSTDRRTEAFF
CDR3nt: TGTGCCAGCAGTACCGACAGGCGCACTGAAGCTTTCTTT

abundance: .
d_gene: TRBD1
j_gene: TRBJ1-4
v_gene: TRBV2
CDR3aa: CASSGQGGTNEKLFF
CDR3nt: TGTGCCAGCAGTGGACAGGGAGGAACTAATGAAAAACTGTTTTTT

abundance: once
d_gene: .
j_gene: TRBJ1-4
v_gene: TRBV7-8
CDR3aa: CASSFGGQPGQFF
CDR3nt: TGTGCCAGCAGCTTTGGGGGCCAGCCGGGACAGTTTTTT

abundance: few
d_gene: .
j_gene: TRBJ2-7
v_gene: TRBV7-3
CDR3aa: CASSPTRGGYEQYF
CDR3nt: TGTGCCAGCAGCCCCACCCGTGGCGGTTACGAGCAGTACTTC

abundance: .
d_gene: .
j_gene: TRBJ1-2
v_gene: TRBV12-5
CDR3aa: CASGFGGRGYGYTF
CDR3nt: TGTGCTAGTGGTTTTGGGGGACGGGGCTATGGCTACACCTTC

abundance: .
d_gene: .
j_gene: TRBJ1-5
v_gene: TRBV7-9
CDR3aa: CASSLGSGQLDQPQHF
CDR3nt: TGTGCCAGCAGCTTAGGATCAGGGCAGCTGGATCAGCCCCAGCATTTT

abundance: .
d_gene: .
j_gene: TRBJ2-5
v_gene: TRBV28
CDR3aa: CASSLGSLGEETQYF
CDR3nt: TGTGCCAGCAGCCTAGGGTCTCTCGGGGAAGAGACCCAGTACTTC

abundance: .
d_gene: .
j_gene: TRBJ2-5
v_gene: TRBV7-3
CDR3aa: CASSLTPVGTQYF
CDR3nt: TGTGCCAGCAGCTTGACCCCGGTGGGGACCCAGTACTTC

abundance: .
d_gene: .
j_gene: TRBJ2-3
v_gene: TRBV28
CDR3aa: CASSLGLLGADTQYF
CDR3nt: TGTGCCAGCAGTTTAGGACTCCTTGGGGCAGATACGCAGTATTTT

abundance: .
d_gene: TRBD1
j_gene: TRBJ2-7
v_gene: TRBV19
CDR3aa: CASSIARTGHYEQYF
CDR3nt: TGTGCCAGTAGTATAGCACGGACAGGGCACTACGAGCAGTACTTC

abundance: .
d_gene: .
j_gene: TRBJ2-7
v_gene: TRBV27
CDR3aa: CASSLRLGTYEQYF
CDR3nt: TGTGCCAGCAGCCTCCGGTTAGGAACCTACGAGCAGTACTTC

abundance: .
d_gene: .
j_gene: TRBJ1-4
v_gene: TRBV7-6
CDR3aa: CASSARDWSEKLFF
CDR3nt: TGTGCCAGCAGCGCCCGGGACTGGAGCGAAAAACTGTTTTTT

abundance: .
d_gene: .
j_gene: TRBJ1-2
v_gene: TRBV21-1
CDR3aa: CASSKDLSGYTF
CDR3nt: TGTGCCAGCAGCAAAGATCTCAGCGGCTACACCTTC

abundance: .
d_gene: .
j_gene: TRBJ2-2
v_gene: TRBV19
CDR3aa: CASSTVTNTGELFF
CDR3nt: TGTGCCAGTAGTACAGTAACGAACACCGGGGAGCTGTTTTTT

abundance: once
d_gene: TRBD2
j_gene: TRBJ2-5
v_gene: TRBV7-2
CDR3aa: CASSLAGSGKWETQYF
CDR3nt: TGTGCCAGCAGCTTAGCGGGTAGCGGGAAGTGGGAGACCCAGTACTTC

abundance: .
d_gene: .
j_gene: TRBJ2-1
v_gene: TRBV9
CDR3aa: CASSPPGSYNEQFF
CDR3nt: TGTGCCAGCAGCCCCCCCGGCTCCTACAATGAGCAGTTCTTC

abundance: .
d_gene: .
j_gene: TRBJ1-1
v_gene: TRBV5-1
CDR3aa: CASSLEGFGTEAFF
CDR3nt: TGCGCCAGCAGCTTGGAGGGTTTCGGCACTGAAGCTTTCTTT

abundance: .
d_gene: .
j_gene: TRBJ1-4
v_gene: TRBV10-1
CDR3aa: CASSDPGRVGGEKLFF
CDR3nt: TGCGCCAGCAGTGACCCAGGCAGGGTAGGCGGTGAAAAACTGTTTTTT

abundance: .
d_gene: .
j_gene: TRBJ1-2
v_gene: TRBV18
CDR3aa: CASSPSRDTNYGYTF
CDR3nt: TGTGCCAGCTCACCCTCCCGGGACACCAACTATGGCTACACCTTC

abundance: .
d_gene: .
j_gene: TRBJ1-1
v_gene: TRBV19
CDR3aa: CASRNWGNTEAFF
CDR3nt: TGTGCCAGTAGGAATTGGGGAAACACTGAAGCTTTCTTT

abundance: .
d_gene: .
j_gene: TRBJ1-1
v_gene: TRBV2
CDR3aa: CASSEARHLNTEAFF
CDR3nt: TGTGCCAGCAGTGAAGCGCGTCACTTGAACACTGAAGCTTTCTTT

abundance: .
d_gene: .
j_gene: TRBJ1-4
v_gene: TRBV28
CDR3aa: CASSFPRDGEKLFF
CDR3nt: TGTGCCAGCAGTTTTCCCAGGGACGGCGAAAAACTGTTTTTT

abundance: .
d_gene: .
j_gene: TRBJ2-3
v_gene: TRBV30
CDR3aa: CAWRAPDVQYF
CDR3nt: TGTGCCTGGAGGGCCCCGGACGTGCAGTATTTT

abundance: .
d_gene: TRBD1
j_gene: TRBJ2-2
v_gene: TRBV28
CDR3aa: CASKGARGFDTGELFF
CDR3nt: TGTGCCAGCAAGGGCGCCAGGGGGTTTGACACCGGGGAGCTGTTTTTT

abundance: .
d_gene: .
j_gene: TRBJ1-1
v_gene: TRBV7-2
CDR3aa: CASSLAVGGPFGHSFF
CDR3nt: TGTGCCAGCAGCTTAGCGGTAGGGGGGCCCTTCGGGCACTCTTTCTTT

abundance: few
d_gene: .
j_gene: TRBJ1-1
v_gene: TRBV19
CDR3aa: CASSQGVTEAFF
CDR3nt: TGTGCCAGTAGCCAGGGCGTAACTGAAGCTTTCTTT

abundance: .
d_gene: .
j_gene: TRBJ1-1
v_gene: TRBV7-2
CDR3aa: CASSLQNFMNTEAFF
CDR3nt: TGTGCCAGCAGCTTACAGAATTTCATGAACACTGAAGCTTTCTTT

abundance: .
d_gene: .
j_gene: TRBJ2-7
v_gene: TRBV11-1
CDR3aa: CASSFQLSSYEQYF
CDR3nt: TGTGCCAGCAGCTTCCAATTAAGCTCCTACGAGCAGTACTTC

abundance: .
d_gene: TRBD1
j_gene: TRBJ1-5
v_gene: TRBV30
CDR3aa: CAWSEQGGPQPQHF
CDR3nt: TGTGCCTGGAGCGAGCAGGGGGGTCCTCAGCCCCAGCATTTT

abundance: once
d_gene: .
j_gene: TRBJ1-4
v_gene: TRBV4-3
CDR3aa: CASRSGSEKLFF
CDR3nt: TGCGCCAGCAGATCCGGCTCTGAAAAACTGTTTTTT

abundance: .
d_gene: .
j_gene: TRBJ1-2
v_gene: TRBV29-1
CDR3aa: CSVYSTGFGYTF
CDR3nt: TGCAGCGTTTATTCAACAGGCTTCGGCTACACCTTC